The entry below describes one T cell receptor (beta chain). Its antigen is unknown. For the second PCR, which ran for 7 to 11 cycles, a sample-barcoded 5' primer and a J-beta primer mix were used. TCRdb re-analysed the 5' RACE reads in MiXCR, keeping a single row per CDR3 protein. The table has around 1,500,000 distinct CDR3 sequences, roughly 40% seen once. The data originate from a study of blood T cells in healthy people across ages. Study-wide points: When one million T cells were used, diversity estimates were thought to be underestimates. The lack of PBMC sorting stopped any conclusive naive versus antigen-experienced comparison. Naive CD4+ cells and diversity were both higher in long-lived donors than in aged donors.

With 0 bases removed from V and 11 bases from J, the gap between germline ends came to 22 bases. This CDR3 region has 16 residues. From germline, CDR1 is LGHNA and CDR2 YNFKEQ. Input material: blood. The V gene is TRBV4-2, the J gene TRBJ2-5; the D gene is possibly TRBD2 (5 bases). The receptor was derived from a woman younger than 30 in good health. The CDR3 region has the DNA TGTGCCAGCAGCCAAGAACGAAGCGACTATCATCATGAGCAGTACTTC. Encoded protein: CASSQERSDYHHEQYF.